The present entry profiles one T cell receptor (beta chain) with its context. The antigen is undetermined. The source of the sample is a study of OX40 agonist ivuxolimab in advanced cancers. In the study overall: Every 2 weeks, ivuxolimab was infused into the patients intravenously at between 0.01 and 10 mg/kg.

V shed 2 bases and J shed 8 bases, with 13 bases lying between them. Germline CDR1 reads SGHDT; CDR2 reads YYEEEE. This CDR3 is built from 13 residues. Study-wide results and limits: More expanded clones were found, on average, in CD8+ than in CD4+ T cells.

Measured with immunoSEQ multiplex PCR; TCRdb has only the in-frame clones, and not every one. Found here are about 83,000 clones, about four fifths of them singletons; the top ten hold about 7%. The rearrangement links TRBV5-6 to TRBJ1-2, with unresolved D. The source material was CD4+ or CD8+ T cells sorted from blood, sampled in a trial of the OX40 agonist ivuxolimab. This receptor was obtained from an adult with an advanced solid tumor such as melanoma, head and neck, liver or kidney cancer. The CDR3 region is CASSLGSSGGYTF. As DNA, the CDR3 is TGTGCCAGCAGCTTAGGGTCATCAGGCGGCTACACCTTC.